Listed below are T cell receptor beta chains from one sample, sequenced in a study of cytomegalovirus exposure and HLA in healthy donors. The assay was immunoSEQ multiplex PCR, and TCRdb's table has in-frame clones only and misses some. The table lists approximately 77,000 clones, about three quarters of them singletons. The sequencing sample was made of PBMCs. These receptors were taken from a man aged 35 to 55 in good health and CMV-seronegative. Both conserved end residues are part of each CDR3. A D gene is named only where the DNA matches it firmly. Size is omitted from some rows. Given values are once, few, many or a class for expanded clones.

- | TRBJ2-1 | TRBV9 | 15 | few | CASSVEGDSYNEQFF | TGTGCCAGCAGCGTAGAGGGTGACAGTTACAATGAGCAGTTCTTC
- | TRBJ2-3 | TRBV6-6 | 13 | - | CASGRGGTDTQYF | TGTGCCAGCGGAAGGGGTGGCACAGATACGCAGTATTTT
- | TRBJ2-1 | TRBV4-2 | 14 | - | CASSRGGPPNEQFF | TGTGCCAGCAGCCGCGGAGGCCCCCCCAATGAGCAGTTCTTC
TRBD1 | TRBJ1-1 | TRBV5-4 | 18 | few | CASSTRFKSGQGVPEAFF | TGTGCCAGCAGCACCAGGTTCAAATCGGGACAGGGTGTTCCTGAAGCTTTCTTT
TRBD1 | TRBJ2-1 | TRBV28 | 16 | - | CASSRARDRVVNEQFF | TGTGCCAGCAGCCGCGCCCGGGACAGGGTGGTAAATGAGCAGTTCTTC
- | TRBJ1-5 | TRBV28 | 17 | few | CASSDPNSQGSNQPQHF | TGTGCCAGCTCTGATCCCAACTCCCAGGGCAGCAATCAGCCCCAGCATTTT
TRBD2 | TRBJ2-1 | TRBV7-9 | 15 | - | CASSQPQREIYEQFF | TGTGCCAGCAGCCAGCCTCAGCGGGAGATCTATGAGCAGTTCTTC
- | TRBJ2-2 | TRBV19 | 16 | - | CASSIARQSYTGELFF | TGTGCCAGTAGTATAGCCCGACAGAGTTACACCGGGGAGCTGTTTTTT
TRBD1 | TRBJ2-7 | TRBV28 | 14 | - | CASRPPGQGNEQYF | TGTGCCAGCAGGCCACCGGGACAGGGGAACGAGCAGTACTTC
TRBD2 | TRBJ2-5 | TRBV2 | 16 | - | CASSAGLAGLRETQYF | TGTGCCAGCAGTGCCGGACTAGCGGGATTAAGAGAGACCCAGTACTTC
TRBD2 | TRBJ2-5 | TRBV7-8 | 17 | - | CASSLGGGAGVRETQYF | TGTGCCAGCAGCTTAGGAGGAGGGGCGGGGGTACGGGAGACCCAGTACTTC
- | TRBJ1-4 | TRBV30 | 13 | once | CAGRGGRNEKLFF | TGTGCCGGACGGGGGGGTCGGAATGAAAAACTGTTTTTT
TRBD2 | TRBJ2-1 | TRBV28 | 15 | - | CASSLLAGEGNEQFF | TGTGCCAGCAGTTTACTGGCGGGAGAGGGGAATGAGCAGTTCTTC
- | TRBJ2-5 | TRBV28 | 18 | - | CASSSHGSFTTSSLRQYF | TGTGCCAGCAGTTCTCACGGGTCCTTCACTACGAGCAGTCTTCGGCAGTACTTC
TRBD2 | TRBJ2-2 | TRBV5-6 | 16 | - | CASSYRTSGRTGELFF | TGTGCCAGCAGCTACCGGACTAGCGGGAGGACCGGGGAGCTGTTTTTT
TRBD1 | TRBJ1-2 | TRBV27 | 16 | - | CASSLVAGQGARGYTF | TGTGCCAGCAGTTTAGTGGCAGGACAGGGGGCGAGGGGCTACACCTTC
TRBD1 | TRBJ1-6 | TRBV19 | 16 | - | CASSTQSGTGNSPLHF | TGTGCCAGTAGTACTCAATCCGGGACAGGAAATTCACCCCTCCACTTT
- | TRBJ1-2 | TRBV20-1 | 8 | few | CSAYTGFF | TGCAGTGCTTACACAGGGTTCTTC
- | TRBJ1-4 | TRBV21-1 | 15 | - | CASTKPGQGNEKLFF | TGTGCCAGCACCAAGCCGGGACAGGGTAATGAAAAACTGTTTTTT
- | TRBJ1-2 | TRBV2 | 10 | - | CASPVKPYTF | TGTGCCAGCCCCGTTAAGCCCTACACCTTC
TRBD1 | TRBJ2-7 | TRBV9 | 14 | - | CASSLGQQSYEQYF | TGTGCCAGCAGCCTGGGACAGCAGTCGTACGAGCAGTACTTC
- | TRBJ2-2 | TRBV7-9 | 15 | - | CASVGSGAPQGELFF | TGTGCCAGCGTGGGTAGCGGCGCCCCTCAAGGGGAGCTGTTTTTT
TRBD1 | TRBJ2-1 | TRBV7-2 | 18 | - | CASMPGTGDSLGYNEQFF | TGTGCCAGCATGCCCGGGACAGGAGACAGTCTGGGGTACAATGAGCAGTTCTTC
TRBD2 | TRBJ2-7 | TRBV19 | 16 | - | CASSIMASGPTYEQYF | TGTGCCAGTAGTATCATGGCTAGCGGGCCTACCTACGAGCAGTACTTC
TRBD1 | TRBJ1-5 | TRBV6-6 | 13 | - | CASTGTVNQPQHF | TGTGCCAGCACCGGGACAGTCAATCAGCCCCAGCATTTT
TRBD1 | TRBJ1-3 | TRBV7-8 | 16 | few | CASSSRDRGGGNTIYF | TGTGCCAGCAGCTCCCGGGACAGGGGTGGCGGAAACACCATATATTTT
- | TRBJ2-5 | TRBV27 | 14 | - | CASGQGLRVETQYF | TGTGCCAGCGGGCAGGGACTGCGAGTGGAGACCCAGTACTTC
TRBD2 | TRBJ2-1 | TRBV4-3 | 16 | - | CASSQDPLAGGNEQFF | TGCGCCAGCAGCCAAGATCCCCTAGCGGGAGGGAATGAGCAGTTCTTC
- | TRBJ2-7 | TRBV6-5 | 14 | - | CASSYTGSVYEQYF | TGTGCCAGCAGTTACACAGGGTCAGTCTACGAGCAGTACTTC
- | TRBJ1-4 | TRBV5-5 | 15 | - | CASSLRWGGNEKLFF | TGTGCCAGCAGCTTGCGTTGGGGAGGTAATGAAAAACTGTTTTTT
TRBD1 | TRBJ1-6 | TRBV5-6 | 14 | - | CASSRGQGNSPLHF | TGTGCCAGCAGCCGAGGACAGGGAAATTCACCCCTCCACTTT
- | TRBJ1-2 | TRBV6-5 | 14 | - | CASSYGGSNYGYTF | TGTGCCAGCAGTTACGGCGGTTCTAACTATGGCTACACCTTC
TRBD2 | TRBJ2-1 | TRBV6-6 | 16 | - | CASSYSGLAGGGEQFF | TGTGCCAGCAGTTACTCTGGCCTAGCGGGAGGGGGTGAGCAGTTCTTC
TRBD1 | TRBJ2-1 | TRBV5-1 | 15 | - | CASSPTGGLVPEQFF | TGCGCCAGCAGCCCTACAGGGGGTCTCGTCCCTGAGCAGTTCTTC
- | TRBJ2-7 | TRBV2 | 15 | few | CASSEALGGLGEQYF | TGTGCCAGCAGTGAAGCGCTGGGGGGGCTGGGCGAGCAGTACTTC
TRBD1 | TRBJ2-7 | TRBV9 | 15 | few | CASSPRDSGFYEQYF | TGTGCCAGCAGCCCCAGGGACAGTGGGTTCTACGAGCAGTACTTC
- | TRBJ1-6 | TRBV13 | 15 | few | CASSSYRDANSPLHF | TGTGCCAGCAGCTCATACAGGGATGCCAATTCACCCCTCCACTTT
TRBD1 | TRBJ2-2 | TRBV7-3 | 14 | - | CASSEQGRAGELFF | TGTGCCAGCAGCGAACAGGGGCGGGCCGGGGAGCTGTTTTTT
- | TRBJ1-3 | TRBV7-2 | 13 | - | CASSPSGGNTIYF | TGTGCCAGCAGCCCCTCCGGTGGAAACACCATATATTTT
TRBD2 | TRBJ2-3 | TRBV27 | 13 | - | CASSLIAGDTQYF | TGTGCCAGCAGTTTAATAGCGGGAGATACGCAGTATTTT